This T cell receptor (beta chain) was recovered during a study of shared clonotypes between healthy human individuals. The CDR3 runs 11 residues. The ends were cut back, 5 bases at V and 5 bases at J, with 6 bases in the middle. Germline V gene lookup returns CDR1 LNHDA and CDR2 SQIVND (reference sequence). Partitioning of CD4+ cells yielded a CD45RA+ naive subset and a CD45RA-negative memory subset. Points from the study as a whole: Generally, naive subsets came out with larger estimated richness than memory subsets. What limited the represented genetic and exposure-history diversity was the small number of donors.

Every subset's genomic DNA went evenly onto several immunoSEQ plates. Produced via immunoSEQ multiplex PCR; TCRdb's table is partial and in-frame only. The sample holds 850,000 to 1,200,000 clones, around four fifths seen once. A word on this clone: No antigen is known for it. This CDR3 is also generated by other DNA sequences in the sample.

The sequenced material came from memory CD4+ T cells sorted from blood. Specified subset: CD45RA-negative fraction. This chain joins TRBV19 and TRBJ2-5, with D hard to call. The receptor was isolated from a man between 18 and 29 years old in good health. Here the CDR3 reads CASSLGETQYF. CDR3 nucleotides: TGTGCCAGTAGTCTAGGGGAGACCCAGTACTTC.